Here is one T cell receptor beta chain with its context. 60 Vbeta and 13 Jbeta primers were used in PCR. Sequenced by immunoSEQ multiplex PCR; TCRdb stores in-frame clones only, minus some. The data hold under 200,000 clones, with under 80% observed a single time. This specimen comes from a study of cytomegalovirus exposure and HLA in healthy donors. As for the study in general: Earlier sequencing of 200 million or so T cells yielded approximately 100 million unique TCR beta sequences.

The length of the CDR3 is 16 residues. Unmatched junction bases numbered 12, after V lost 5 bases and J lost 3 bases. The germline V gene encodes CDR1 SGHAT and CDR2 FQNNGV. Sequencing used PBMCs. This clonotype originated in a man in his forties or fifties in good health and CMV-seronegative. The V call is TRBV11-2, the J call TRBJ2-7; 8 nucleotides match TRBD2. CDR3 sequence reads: CASSPQIPGGLYEQYF. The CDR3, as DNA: TGTGCCAGCAGCCCCCAGATCCCGGGAGGGCTCTACGAGCAGTACTTC.